These 14 T cell receptor beta chains were sequenced from one sample in a study of T cell responses to AZD1222 COVID-19 vaccine. Profiling relied on immunoSEQ multiplex PCR, and the TCRdb table lists in-frame clones only, not all of them. The repertoire consists of over 120,000 clones, with roughly 90% occurring once and the leading ten covering roughly 3.3%. The starting material was peripheral blood, obtained 28 days after the second AZD1222 dose. The receptors were gathered from an adult who received the AZD1222 COVID-19 vaccine.

The chain employs TRBV21-1 and TRBJ2-1; the DNA was not compared with TRBD1, the D call given in the table. TRBV21-1 is labeled a pseudogene. There are 16 residues in the CDR3. CDR3 protein: CASSKDRFHAYGEQFF. In DNA form, the CDR3 reads TGTGCCAGCAGCAAAGACAGATTTCACGCCTATGGGGAGCAGTTCTTC.

The genes are TRBV29-1 and TRBJ1-4, with TRBD1 matching over 7 bases. Germline V gene sequence: CDR1 SQVTM, CDR2 ANQGSEA. This CDR3 comprises 13 residues. The V gene end was trimmed by 4 bases and the J gene end by 5 bases; junction bases not matched to a gene: 4. For the CDR3, the DNA is TGCAGCGTTGTCTCGGGACAGAATGAAAAACTGTTTTTT. It specifies CSVVSGQNEKLFF. Combining the CDR3 with reference TRBV29-1 and TRBJ1-4 gives the whole variable domain SAVISQKPSRDICQRGTSLTIQCQVDSQVTMMFWYRQQPGQSLTLIATANQGSEATYESGFVIDKFPISRPNLTFSTLTVSNMSPEDSSIYLCSVVSGQNEKLFFGSGTQLSVL.

V and J are TRBV5-1 and TRBJ1-5; D possibly corresponds to TRBD1 (5 bases). Trimming removed 1 base from V and 1 base from J, with 9 bases in between. CDR3 length equals 15 residues. Looked up from germline, CDR1 is SGHRS and CDR2 is YFSETQ. The CDR3 sequence: CASSLQGFSNQPQHF. In nucleotides, the CDR3 is TGCGCCAGCAGCTTGCAGGGCTTCAGCAATCAGCCCCAGCATTTT.

V is TRBV29-1 and J is TRBJ2-2; D gene unclear. Per the germline V gene, CDR1 is SQVTM and CDR2 is ANQGSEA. The CDR3 spans 13 residues. The V and J ends lost 6 bases and 4 bases respectively, with 12 bases between them. The DNA of the CDR3 is TGCAGCGTCGTAGGTAGAGGCACCGGGGAGCTGTTTTTT. Translation: CSVVGRGTGELFF.

This clone has just one count. This rearrangement joins TRBV6-1 to TRBJ1-6, with D perhaps matching TRBD1 (5 bases). The germline V gene has CDR1 MNHNS and CDR2 SASEGT. This CDR3 has 13 residues. The V and J ends lost 6 bases and 6 bases respectively, with 9 bases between them. The CDR3 sequence is CASRTGANSPLHF. In DNA, the CDR3 is TGTGCCAGCAGAACAGGCGCTAATTCACCCCTCCACTTT.

This clone occurred once. The V gene is TRBV28, the J gene TRBJ1-1; D not certain. V lost 6 bases and J lost 4, with 3 bases in between. CDR1 MDHEN and CDR2 SYDVKM come from the germline V gene. The CDR3 loop spans 10 amino acids. DNA of the CDR3: TGTGCCAGCAGGGGCACTGAAGCTTTCTTT. Translated, it gives CASRGTEAFF.

This rearrangement joins TRBV27 to TRBJ1-1; tentatively, D is TRBD1 (5 bases). The CDR3 is made up of 15 amino acids. Trimming removed 0 bases at V and 3 bases at J, with 11 bases between. From germline, CDR1 is MNHEY and CDR2 SMNVEV (reference sequence). CDR3: CASSLSPGADTEAFF. As DNA, the CDR3 is TGTGCCAGCAGTTTATCTCCCGGGGCGGACACTGAAGCTTTCTTT.

The chain carries TRBV10-1 and TRBJ2-1, with unresolved D. Germline V lookup: CDR1 WNHNN, CDR2 SYGVQD (reference sequence). Trimming cost V 0 bases and J 2 bases, with 8 bases left between them. This CDR3 contains 15 residues. The CDR3 region has the DNA TGCGCCAGCAGTGAGTCTGGCGGAACCTACAATGAGCAGTTCTTC. It yields the protein CASSESGGTYNEQFF.

This clone was detected only once. This sequence joins TRBV9 and TRBJ2-7; the match to TRBD2 covers 13 bases. The CDR3 contains 16 residues. Germline CDR1 and CDR2: SGDLS and YYNGEE. V was pared by 0 bases and J by 7 bases, with 7 bases of the junction left unmatched. CDR3 region: CASSVGTSGGGEEQYF. CDR3 in DNA: TGTGCCAGCAGCGTAGGGACTAGCGGGGGCGGAGAAGAGCAGTACTTC.

The chain combines TRBV7-3 with TRBJ2-7, with D perhaps assigned TRBD1 or TRBD2 (5 bases each). Germline CDR1 and CDR2: SGHTA and FQGTGA. The CDR3 sequence is 13 residues long. Trimming left V 5 bases short and J 7 bases short, with 15 bases between. DNA for the CDR3: TGTGCCAGCAGCCTTAGGGTGGGGGAGGAGCAGTACTTC. It is translated as CASSLRVGEEQYF.

The chain uses TRBV28 and TRBJ1-1; unclear D gene. Between the trimmed V and J ends, which lost 8 bases and 1 base, there was a span of 11 bases. Germline lookup yields CDR1 MDHEN and CDR2 SYDVKM. The CDR3 length is 13 residues. This CDR3 reads CASSPTWNTEAFF. The CDR3 nucleotides are TGTGCCAGCTCGCCGACGTGGAACACTGAAGCTTTCTTT.

The J gene is TRBJ2-7, the V gene TRBV5-1, with D tentatively TRBD1 (6 bases). The germline V and J ends were trimmed by 4 bases and 0 bases, with 14 bases remaining between them. The germline CDR1 and CDR2 sequences are SGHRS and YFSETQ. This CDR3 has 15 amino acids. The chain's CDR3 is CASSKDSSSSYEQYF. In DNA, the CDR3 is TGCGCCAGCAGCAAGGACAGCTCTAGCTCCTACGAGCAGTACTTC.

This clone was found once. The chain carries TRBV28 and TRBJ1-6; D not certain. CDR1 MDHEN and CDR2 SYDVKM come from the germline V gene. V was cut by 2 bases and J by 6 bases, with 8 bases left in between. CDR3 length: 14 residues. For the CDR3, the DNA is TGTGCCAGCAGTTTAAGTCAGAGTAATTCACCCCTCCACTTT. It translates to CASSLSQSNSPLHF.

This chain links TRBV3-1 (or the pseudogene TRBV3-2) with TRBJ1-1, with 10 bases fitting TRBD1. The CDR3 has 16 amino acids. J lost 4 bases, V lost 1 base, and 6 bases had no gene match. Germline CDR1 and CDR2: LGHDT and YNNKEL (reference sequence). The CDR3 sequence is CASSQAPGQGSTEAFF. Written as DNA, the CDR3 is TGTGCCAGCAGCCAAGCTCCGGGACAGGGGTCCACTGAAGCTTTCTTT.